This entry concerns a single T cell receptor beta chain. The sample is drawn from a study of blood T cell repertoires in COVID-19. Profiling relied on immunoSEQ multiplex PCR, and the TCRdb table lists in-frame clones only, not all of them. Of 160,000 or so clones in the sample, roughly 86% were seen once. V trimming: 3 bases; J trimming: 6 bases; junction bases outside the gene matches: 8. This CDR3 comprises 14 residues. Germline-derived CDR1 and CDR2 are MNHEY and SVGAGI. The sample was peripheral blood. The TCR originated in a woman aged 50 to 60 with acute or convalescent COVID-19. The V and J genes are TRBV6-5 and TRBJ2-7, with 7 bases identical to TRBD1. CDR3: CASSYQSGQTEQYF. Here the CDR3 DNA reads TGTGCCAGCAGTTATCAATCGGGACAGACCGAGCAGTACTTC.